This T cell receptor beta chain was observed in a study of neurological immune-mediated disorders. Germline values: CDR1 SGHKS, CDR2 YYEKEE (reference sequence). V dropped 4 bases and J dropped 5 bases, with 7 bases sitting between them. The CDR3 has 12 amino acids. Libraries used 2 million unsorted PBMCs kept frozen in RNAlater. Sequencing runs each yielded over 170 million TCR-beta sequences from 15-18 subjects. Each CDR3 protein is one row after TCRdb ran MiXCR on the 5' RACE reads. This sample has tens of thousands of distinct CDR3 sequences, with 4.5% to 6.5% found just once. Details on this clonotype: Its cognate antigen is unknown.

Study-wide results and limits: HTLV-1-associated myelopathy displayed the greatest TCR clonal expansion, and multiple sclerosis exhibited the smallest, lower than that of healthy controls. When repertoires were grouped phylogenetically, those of 18 of 34 multiple sclerosis patients fell into one related-CDR3 cluster, a possible signature.

The material sequenced was PBMCs. V is TRBV5-5 and J is TRBJ2-1; D tentatively reads TRBD1 or TRBD2 (5 bases each). The receptor comes from a woman younger than 45 with multiple sclerosis. The CDR3 coding sequence is TGTGCCAGCAGCCCGGGGCACAATGAGCAGTTCTTC. It is translated as CASSPGHNEQFF.